These 10 T cell receptor beta chains share one sample of origin, sequenced in a study of T cell responses to AZD1222 COVID-19 vaccine. Sequencing was performed with immunoSEQ multiplex PCR; in TCRdb, only in-frame clones are kept and a portion is missing. Of some 150,000 clones detected, about nine tenths appear once; the ten largest clones hold more than 3%. Sequencing used peripheral blood, obtained on day 0 of AZD1222 vaccination. The receptors originated from an adult in good health.

This clone has only one observation. The rearrangement links TRBV6-5 to TRBJ1-3; no reliable D call. Trimming took 6 bases from V and 4 from J, leaving 10 bases between them. The CDR3 is made up of 13 amino acids. Germline V lookup: CDR1 MNHEY, CDR2 SVGAGI. CDR3 sequence reads: CASRTSGGNTIYF. The CDR3, as DNA: TGTGCCAGCAGGACCAGCGGGGGAAACACCATATATTTT.

The chain couples TRBV4-2 to TRBJ1-1, with D hard to call. Trimming left V 1 base short and J 3 bases short, with 12 bases between. Germline values: CDR1 LGHNA, CDR2 YNFKEQ. CDR3 size: 15 residues. The CDR3 bases are TGTGCCAGCAGCCAAGTGACGACTAGGGACACTGAAGCTTTCTTT. It specifies CASSQVTTRDTEAFF.

The chain uses TRBV23-1 and TRBJ1-5; D is unclear. TRBV23-1 is designated an ORF whose function remains uncertain. V was trimmed by 2 bases and J by 0 bases, leaving 8 bases between them. CDR3 length: 15 amino acids. The CDR3 DNA reads as TGCGCCAGCAGTCAAAAACAGCGTAGCAATCAGCCCCAGCATTTT. It specifies CASSQKQRSNQPQHF.

The chain combines TRBV3-1 (or the pseudogene TRBV3-2) with TRBJ2-7; 14 bases fit TRBD2. With 5 bases clipped from V and 4 bases from J, the junction kept 4 bases outside the gene matches. The CDR3 is 15 residues long. CDR1 and CDR2 from the germline V gene are LGHDT and YNNKEL (reference sequence). The CDR3 DNA follows: TGTGCCAGCAGCTCTCGGACTAGCGGGGGGTACGAGCAGTACTTC. This sequence encodes CASSSRTSGGYEQYF.

The J gene is TRBJ1-1, the V gene TRBV4-1, with TRBD1 matching 11 bases. This CDR3 has 15 amino acids. Germline trimming cut 3 bases from V and 6 bases from J; bases unmatched to any gene: 6. Per the germline V gene, CDR1 is MGHRA and CDR2 is YSYEKL. The CDR3 DNA is TGCGCCAGCAGCCAGGCCGGACAGGGGGCCTCTGAAGCTTTCTTT. It encodes CASSQAGQGASEAFF.

The V gene is TRBV7-2, the J gene TRBJ2-3; 8 positions match TRBD2. Germline CDR1 SGHTA, CDR2 FQGNSA. Trimming took 1 base from V and 4 from J; bases not matched to a gene: 7. This CDR3 is 16 amino acids long. The CDR3 here is CASSLDQAGVADTQYF. CDR3 nucleotide sequence: TGTGCCAGCAGCTTAGACCAAGCGGGAGTAGCAGATACGCAGTATTTT.

The genes are TRBV6-5 and TRBJ2-1; TRBD1 matches at 7 bases. CDR1 is MNHEY, CDR2 SVGAGI, per germline. The CDR3 has 13 residues. The V segment lost 7 bases and the J segment 5 bases; nucleotides outside the gene matches: 5. The CDR3 loop reads CASTLDRDNEQFF. In DNA form, the CDR3 reads TGTGCCAGCACCCTTGACAGGGACAATGAGCAGTTCTTC.

The rearrangement links TRBV6-5 to TRBJ1-6, with 7 bases that match TRBD1. CDR1 and CDR2 from the germline V gene are MNHEY and SVGAGI. With V trimmed by 6 bases and J by 3 bases, 2 bases remained unmatched. The CDR3 is made up of 14 amino acids. DNA of the CDR3: TGTGCCAGCAGGGGACAGCTCTATAATTCACCCCTCCACTTT. Translated: CASRGQLYNSPLHF.

The sample holds one count of this clone. The chain has TRBV7-8 and TRBJ2-2, with TRBD1 matching 9 bases. The trim removed 4 bases at V and 2 bases at J, leaving 8 bases unmatched. The CDR3 contains 17 residues. CDR1 SGHVS and CDR2 FQNEAQ come from the germline V gene. The CDR3 here is CASSSHRGRNNTGELFF. CDR3 bases: TGTGCCAGCAGCTCACACAGGGGGCGGAATAACACCGGGGAGCTGTTTTTT.

The genes are TRBV9 and TRBJ1-2; 12 bases fit TRBD1. This CDR3 has 14 amino acids. Germline CDR1 is SGDLS and CDR2 is YYNGEE. V dropped 4 bases and J dropped 8; count of bases not matched to a gene: 6. The CDR3 DNA sequence: TGTGCCAGCAGCTCACGGGACAGGGGGCGCGGCTACACCTTC. Residues: CASSSRDRGRGYTF.